This T cell receptor (beta chain) was obtained from a study of blood T cell repertoires in COVID-19. The authors' processing: Counts of nucleated cells, estimated from reference gene primer amplification, were obtained. Generated by immunoSEQ multiplex PCR, the TCRdb table keeps only in-frame clones and is missing some. V, J and clone size are those of that table, while D and trimming were read from the DNA. The table includes 300,000 to 400,000 clones, more than 75% detected once. The CDR3 length is 15 residues. Between the trimmed V and J ends, which lost 8 bases and 0 bases, there was a span of 16 bases. Germline V CDR1 and CDR2: MNHEY, SVGAGI.

The sample comprised peripheral blood. The source of this sequence is a man over 45 with active or convalescent COVID-19. V is TRBV6-5 and J is TRBJ1-1, with D maybe TRBD1 (6 bases). The CDR3, as DNA: TGTGCCAGCGCCCTCGGGACACCCGTGAACACTGAAGCTTTCTTT. Protein product: CASALGTPVNTEAFF.